The 16 T cell receptor beta chains in this list originate from one sample, sequenced in a study of regulatory T cells in long-lasting Graves disease. Building of the TCR beta libraries involved iRepertoire HTBI primers and Arm-PCR of CDR3 regions. TCRdb re-analysed the multiplex PCR reads in MiXCR, keeping a single row per CDR3 protein. The data contain roughly 500,000 distinct CDR3 sequences, roughly 13% of them singletons. Time point indicated: newly diagnosed GD, antithyroid drugs for less than 3 months. The TCR library was made from RNA extracted from PBMCs. These data also featured in a second study, about T cells in Graves' hyperthyroidism and ophthalmopathy.

Specimen: peripheral blood mononuclear cells (PBMCs), collected at new diagnosis, from a patient treated with antithyroid drugs. The receptors shown here come from a man younger than 45 with Graves disease.

This clonotype showed up many times. The rearrangement uses TRBV6-1 and TRBJ2-7; D call uncertain. Trimming shortened V by 8 bases and J by 1 base, and 12 bases separated the two germline ends. CDR1 and CDR2 (germline): MNHNS, SASEGT. CDR3 length equals 13 residues. This chain's CDR3 is CASVSETSYEQYF. CDR3 coding DNA: TGTGCCAGCGTTTCCGAGACGTCCTACGAGCAGTACTTC.

In this sample, this clonotype turned up many times. This chain links TRBV12-3 or TRBV12-4 with TRBJ2-5, with 9 bases aligning to TRBD1. Losses at the gene ends were 8 bases for V and 1 base for J; bases not matched to a gene: 17. The CDR3 sequence is 18 residues long. This CDR3 reads CASSRGTGFPFGQETQYF. The DNA for the CDR3 is TGTGCCAGCTCGCGCGGGACAGGGTTTCCCTTCGGCCAAGAGACCCAGTACTTC.

The chain has TRBV20-1 and TRBJ2-2, with TRBD2 identical over 8 bases. CDR1 is DFQATT and CDR2 is SNEGSKA in the germline V gene (reference sequence). J lost 1 base, V lost 6 bases, and 4 bases had no gene match. CDR3 length: 14 amino acids. DNA for the CDR3: TGCAGTGCCCCCGGGGGGGGGAACACCGGGGAGCTGTTTTTT. Its translation is CSAPGGGNTGELFF.

The chain carries TRBV19 and TRBJ2-1; maybe TRBD2 (6 bases). In germline, CDR1 is LNHDA, CDR2 SQIVND (reference sequence). The CDR3 has 13 amino acids. With 5 bases removed from V and 5 bases from J, the gap between germline ends came to 10 bases. CDR3 nucleotide sequence: TGTGCCAGTAGTCGGAGGGGCGACAATGAGCAGTTCTTC. This codes for CASSRRGDNEQFF.

This clonotype was observed a few times. The chain joins TRBV5-6 to TRBJ2-6, with D hard to call. CDR3 length: 16 residues. Germline-derived CDR1 and CDR2 are SGHDT and YYEEEE. Deletions cut 1 base from V and 0 bases from J, with 8 bases between. CDR3 sequence: CASSLMANSGANVLTF. CDR3 nucleotide sequence: TGTGCCAGCAGCTTGATGGCGAACTCTGGGGCCAACGTCCTGACTTTC.

This clonotype showed up many times. This chain uses TRBV12-3 or TRBV12-4 with TRBJ2-2; D is ambiguous. V lost 7 bases and J 7 bases, leaving 22 bases between the germline ends. The CDR3 loop spans 16 amino acids. CDR3 sequence reads: CASTQLMLSKVGELFF. As DNA, the CDR3 is TGTGCCAGCACCCAACTCATGTTATCGAAAGTCGGGGAGCTGTTTTTT.

This clonotype was counted ten times or more. The gene calls are TRBV7-6 and TRBJ2-7, with 9 bases fitting TRBD1. V dropped 1 base and J dropped 1; count of bases not matched to a gene: 2. There are 15 residues in the CDR3. CDR1 and CDR2 from the germline V gene are SGHVS and FNYEAQ. CDR3 DNA sequence: TGTGCCAGCAGCTTAGGAGACAGGGGGTCCTACGAGCAGTACTTC. Its translation: CASSLGDRGSYEQYF.

The chain has TRBV10-1 and TRBJ2-3; TRBD2 might be the D (5 bases). In germline, CDR1 is WNHNN, CDR2 SYGVQD (reference sequence). V was clipped by 0 bases and J by 7 bases, with 11 bases between them. CDR3 length equals 14 residues. The CDR3 DNA sequence: TGCGCCAGCAGTGAGTCGGAGCGGCCGTATACGCAGTATTTT. Its protein is CASSESERPYTQYF.

This clonotype was recorded at least ten times. The V and J genes are TRBV11-2 and TRBJ2-1, with 11 bases matching TRBD2. The ends lost 1 base at V and 4 bases at J; junction bases unmatched: 6. There are 17 residues in the CDR3. Per the germline V gene, CDR1 is SGHAT and CDR2 is FQNNGV. The CDR3 sequence is CASSLGLAGGPYNEQFF. The CDR3 nucleotides are TGTGCCAGCAGCTTAGGGCTAGCGGGAGGACCATACAATGAGCAGTTCTTC.

This clonotype occurred many times. This rearrangement joins TRBV13 to TRBJ1-2; D might be TRBD1 (6 bases). V was cut by 5 bases and J by 2 bases, with 15 bases left in between. The CDR3 is made up of 15 amino acids. Germline values: CDR1 PRHDT, CDR2 FYEKMQ (reference sequence). The CDR3 here is CASSPEGGRNYGYTF. In nucleotides, the CDR3 is TGTGCCAGCAGCCCCGAAGGGGGGCGAAACTATGGCTACACCTTC.

The J gene is TRBJ2-7, the V gene TRBV6-5; 8 bases line up with TRBD1. CDR3 length: 15 amino acids. Germline CDR1 is MNHEY and CDR2 is SVGAGI. Germline trimming cut 2 bases from V and 3 bases from J; bases unmatched to any gene: 6. The CDR3 DNA sequence: TGTGCCAGCAGTTACCGCGACAGGGGCCTCTACGAGCAGTACTTC. Encoded protein: CASSYRDRGLYEQYF.

There are many counts of this clonotype. V is TRBV6-5 and J is TRBJ2-7; the D is unclear. The CDR3 covers 14 residues. Germline CDR1 and CDR2: MNHEY and SVGAGI. V dropped 2 bases and J dropped 1 base, with 9 bases sitting between them. The CDR3 loop reads CASSYGQNSYEQYF. In nucleotides, the CDR3 is TGTGCCAGCAGTTACGGCCAGAATTCCTACGAGCAGTACTTC.

The gene calls are TRBV19 and TRBJ2-5; D is uncertain. CDR1 LNHDA and CDR2 SQIVND come from the germline V gene (reference sequence). The CDR3 runs to 14 residues. Trimming pared 3 bases from V and 4 bases from J, leaving 12 bases between. DNA for the CDR3: TGTGCCAGTAGTATCTCCGGGCCTCTAGAGACCCAGTACTTC. Encoded protein: CASSISGPLETQYF.

This clonotype was found many times. The chain couples TRBV20-1 to TRBJ2-3; D call uncertain. CDR3 length: 11 residues. Trimming cost V 5 bases and J 7 bases, with 10 bases left between them. CDR1 and CDR2 (germline): DFQATT, SNEGSKA (reference sequence). CDR3 in amino acids: CSARPRNTQYF. CDR3 nucleotide sequence: TGCAGTGCTCGACCTCGGAATACGCAGTATTTT.

This clonotype was observed at least ten times. This chain joins TRBV19 and TRBJ1-1, with no clear D. CDR1 and CDR2 from the germline V gene are LNHDA and SQIVND (reference sequence). The CDR3 is 15 amino acids. Trimming stripped 8 bases from V and 2 bases from J, with 18 bases between. In nucleotides, the CDR3 is TGTGCCAGTCAGACTGCGACGGACCAAAACACTGAAGCTTTCTTT. This gives the protein CASQTATDQNTEAFF.

This clonotype appeared many times. The chain combines TRBV3-1 with TRBJ2-3; D is ambiguous. This CDR3 region has 12 residues. The V and J ends lost 0 bases and 11 bases respectively, with 9 bases between them. Germline assignment: CDR1 LGHDT and CDR2 YNNKEL (reference sequence). The CDR3 here is CASSQDRVVQYF. The DNA for the CDR3 is TGTGCCAGCAGCCAAGACCGGGTTGTGCAGTATTTT.